Below, 9 T cell receptor beta chains from the same sample are listed, as sequenced in a study of T cell responses to AZD1222 COVID-19 vaccine (dated by TCRdb to the early 2020s). Libraries were constructed by the immunoSEQ multiplex PCR assay. Here the immuneACCESS table is served through TCRdb, limited to in-frame sequences with V and J called. Missing clones are a known gap in these copies; in checked studies unresolved V genes cover under half, and the rest lacks a known reason. This sample holds fewer than 130,000 clones; around 81% were observed only once. Of the sample, around 4.6% is held by the ten largest clones. The time point label, read with the paper, signifies: baseline before first vaccination. Here the sequenced sample was peripheral blood, taken on day 0 of AZD1222 vaccination. The receptors derive from an adult in good health.

In its sample, this clone was seen a few times. The V gene is TRBV6-4, the J gene TRBJ2-3, with D perhaps matching TRBD2 (6 bases). In germline, CDR1 is MRHNA, CDR2 SNTAGT. The CDR3 covers 14 residues. Trimming cost V 2 bases and J 0 bases, with 6 bases left between them. The CDR3 spells CASSDGGSTDTQYF. The CDR3 DNA is TGTGCCAGCAGTGACGGGGGGAGCACAGATACGCAGTATTTT.

This chain joins TRBV4-3 and TRBJ2-7; 7 bases agree with TRBD2. V was pared by 0 bases and J by 3 bases, with 8 bases of the junction left unmatched. The CDR3 has 16 amino acids. Germline V gene data show CDR1 as LGHNA and CDR2 as YSLEER. The CDR3 nucleotides are TGCGCCAGCAGCCAAGAGACAGCGGGGCCCCTCTACGAGCAGTACTTC. Its translation: CASSQETAGPLYEQYF.

This sequence joins TRBV5-4 and TRBJ2-3; D gene ambiguous. The germline V and J ends were trimmed by 2 bases and 4 bases, with 23 bases remaining between them. Germline V lookup: CDR1 SGHNT, CDR2 YYREEE (reference sequence). CDR3 length equals 18 residues. The CDR3 loop reads CASSFSLKGDWSPDTQYF. The CDR3 DNA is TGTGCCAGCAGCTTTAGTTTAAAGGGCGATTGGTCTCCAGATACGCAGTATTTT.

The rearrangement uses TRBV12-5 and TRBJ2-1; 9 bases line up with TRBD1. Unmatched junction bases numbered 7, after V lost 9 bases and J lost 4 bases. Germline V gene data show CDR1 as LGHNT and CDR2 as FRNRAP. The CDR3 sequence is 14 residues long. The DNA of the CDR3 is TGTGCTAGCCAGGACAGGGGCCCGTACAATGAGCAGTTCTTC. Amino acids: CASQDRGPYNEQFF.

The V gene is TRBV2, the J gene TRBJ1-6; the match to TRBD1 covers 8 bases. The germline V gene has CDR1 SNHLY and CDR2 FYNNEI. Trimming at V came to 6 bases and at J to 3 bases, leaving 4 bases not matched to a gene. The CDR3 length is 15 residues. This chain's CDR3 is CASRWDRNYNSPLHF. In DNA form, the CDR3 reads TGTGCCAGCAGATGGGACAGGAACTATAATTCACCCCTCCACTTT.

V usage is TRBV5-1 and J usage is TRBJ2-3, with D possibly TRBD2 on 5 matching bases. V was pared by 4 bases and J by 2 bases, with 17 bases between. The CDR3 extends over 16 amino acids. Germline V gene lookup returns CDR1 SGHRS and CDR2 YFSETQ. The CDR3 spells CASSPGTAEITDTQYF. CDR3 sequence (DNA): TGCGCCAGCAGCCCCGGAACAGCGGAGATCACAGATACGCAGTATTTT. The variable domain in full, with the rest retrieved from reference TRBV5-1 and TRBJ2-3, is KAGVTQTPRYLIKTRGQQVTLSCSPISGHRSVSWYQQTPGQGLQFLFEYFSETQRNKGNFPGRFSGRQFSNSRSEMNVSTLELGDSALYLCASSPGTAEITDTQYFGPGTRLTVL.

The CDR3: CASSPSDRGLYEQYF. CDR3 nucleotide sequence: TGTGCCAGCTCACCATCCGACAGGGGCCTCTACGAGCAGTACTTC. The chain combines TRBV18 with TRBJ2-7; 8 nucleotides line up with TRBD1. Germline loops: CDR1 KGHSH, CDR2 LQKENI. Germline trimming cut 2 bases from V and 3 bases from J; bases unmatched to any gene: 6. This CDR3 region has 15 residues.

The V call is TRBV10-1, the J call TRBJ1-4, with 8 bases fitting TRBD1. The germline CDR1 and CDR2 sequences are WNHNN and SYGVQD (reference sequence). The CDR3 has 15 amino acids. J lost 6 bases, V lost 7 bases, and 10 bases had no gene match. CDR3 in DNA: TGCGCCAGCATCTCGATTGACAGGGGTGATGAAAAACTGTTTTTT. This gives the protein CASISIDRGDEKLFF.

This chain links TRBV6-1 with TRBJ1-6, with a weak D call TRBD1 (6 bases). V gave up 1 base and J gave up 7 bases, with 8 bases separating them. This CDR3 is built from 14 residues. Germline V gives CDR1 MNHNS, CDR2 SASEGT. CDR3 sequence reads: CASSEDRENSPLHF. The CDR3 DNA sequence: TGTGCCAGCAGTGAAGACAGGGAAAATTCACCCCTCCACTTT.